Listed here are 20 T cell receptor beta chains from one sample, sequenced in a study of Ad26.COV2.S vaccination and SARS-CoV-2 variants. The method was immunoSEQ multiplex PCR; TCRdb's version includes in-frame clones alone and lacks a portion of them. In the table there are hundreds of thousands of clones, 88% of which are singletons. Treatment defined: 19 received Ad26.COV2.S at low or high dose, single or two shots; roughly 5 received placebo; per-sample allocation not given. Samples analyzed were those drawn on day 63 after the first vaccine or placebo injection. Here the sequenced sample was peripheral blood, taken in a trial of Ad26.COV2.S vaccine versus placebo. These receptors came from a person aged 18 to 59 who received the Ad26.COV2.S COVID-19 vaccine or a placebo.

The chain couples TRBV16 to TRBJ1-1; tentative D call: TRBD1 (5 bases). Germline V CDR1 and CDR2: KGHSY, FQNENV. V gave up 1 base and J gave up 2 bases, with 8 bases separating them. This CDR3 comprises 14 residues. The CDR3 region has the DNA TGTGCCAGCAGCCAATTTGACAGCAACACTGAAGCTTTCTTT. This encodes CASSQFDSNTEAFF. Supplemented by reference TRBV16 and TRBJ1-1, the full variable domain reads GEEVAQTPKHLVRGEGQKAKLYCAPIKGHSYVFWYQQVLKNEFKFLISFQNENVFDETGMPKERFSAKCLPNSPCSLEIQATKLEDSAVYFCASSQFDSNTEAFFGQGTRLTVV.

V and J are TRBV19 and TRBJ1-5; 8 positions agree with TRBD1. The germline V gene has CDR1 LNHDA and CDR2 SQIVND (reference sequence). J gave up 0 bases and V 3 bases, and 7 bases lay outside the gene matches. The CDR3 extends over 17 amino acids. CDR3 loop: CASSIPDRVNSNQPQHF. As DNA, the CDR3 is TGTGCCAGTAGTATCCCGGACAGGGTAAATAGCAATCAGCCCCAGCATTTT.

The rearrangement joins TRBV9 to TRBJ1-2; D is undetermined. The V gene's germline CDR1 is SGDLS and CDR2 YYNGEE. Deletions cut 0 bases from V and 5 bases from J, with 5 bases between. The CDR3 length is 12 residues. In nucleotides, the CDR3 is TGTGCCAGCAGCGTAGCTAGATATGGCTACACCTTC. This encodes CASSVARYGYTF.

The CDR3 DNA sequence: TGTGCCAGCAGCGTAGGTATAGCCAAAAACATTCAGTACTTC. Amino acid sequence: CASSVGIAKNIQYF. This chain links TRBV9 with TRBJ2-4; D gene uncertain. Germline assignment: CDR1 SGDLS and CDR2 YYNGEE. The germline V and J ends were trimmed by 0 bases and 0 bases, with 4 bases remaining between them. The CDR3 has 14 residues.

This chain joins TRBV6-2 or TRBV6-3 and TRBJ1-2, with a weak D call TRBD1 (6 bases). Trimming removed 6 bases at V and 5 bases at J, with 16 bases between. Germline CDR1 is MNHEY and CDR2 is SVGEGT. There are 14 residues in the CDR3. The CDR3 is CASSRDRNSYGYTF. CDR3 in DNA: TGTGCCAGCAGCCGTGACAGGAATTCGTATGGCTACACCTTC.

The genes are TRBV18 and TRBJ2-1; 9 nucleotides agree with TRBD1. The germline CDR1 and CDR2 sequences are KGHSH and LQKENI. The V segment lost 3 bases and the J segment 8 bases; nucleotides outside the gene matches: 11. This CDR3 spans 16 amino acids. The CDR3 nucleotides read TGTGCCAGCTCACCCCTCACTTCTACAGGGGGCGATGAGCAGTTCTTC. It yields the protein CASSPLTSTGGDEQFF.

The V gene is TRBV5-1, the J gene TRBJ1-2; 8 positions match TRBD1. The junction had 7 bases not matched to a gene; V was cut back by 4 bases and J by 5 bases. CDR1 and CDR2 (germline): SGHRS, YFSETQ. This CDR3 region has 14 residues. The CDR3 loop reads CASSLQGAGYGYTF. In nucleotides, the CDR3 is TGCGCCAGCAGCCTTCAGGGGGCAGGGTATGGCTACACCTTC.

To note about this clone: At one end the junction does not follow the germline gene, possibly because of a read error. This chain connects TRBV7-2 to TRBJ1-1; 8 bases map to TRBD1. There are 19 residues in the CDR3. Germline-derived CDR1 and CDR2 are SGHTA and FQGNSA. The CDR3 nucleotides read TGTGCCAGCAGCTTCGCAGGTGGGGGCAGGGGGCGCGGGAACCCTGAAGCTTTCTTT. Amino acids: CASSFAGGGRGRGNPEAFF.

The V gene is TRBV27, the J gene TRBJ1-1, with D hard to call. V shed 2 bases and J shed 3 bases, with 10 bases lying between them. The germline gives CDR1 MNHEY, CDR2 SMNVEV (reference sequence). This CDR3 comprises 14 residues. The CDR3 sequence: CASSLISGYTEAFF. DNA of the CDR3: TGTGCCAGCAGTTTAATTTCGGGGTACACTGAAGCTTTCTTT.

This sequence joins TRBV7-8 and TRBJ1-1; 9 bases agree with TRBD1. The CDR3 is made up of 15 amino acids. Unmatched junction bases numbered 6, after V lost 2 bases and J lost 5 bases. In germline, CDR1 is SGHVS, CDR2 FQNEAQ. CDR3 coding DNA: TGTGCCAGCAGCTTACTGGGACAGGGTCTGACTGAAGCTTTCTTT. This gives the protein CASSLLGQGLTEAFF.

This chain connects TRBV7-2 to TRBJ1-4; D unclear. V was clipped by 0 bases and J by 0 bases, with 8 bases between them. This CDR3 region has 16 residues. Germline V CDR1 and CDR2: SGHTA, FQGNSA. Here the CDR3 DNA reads TGTGCCAGCAGCTTAGCGGCGACAACAACTAATGAAAAACTGTTTTTT. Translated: CASSLAATTTNEKLFF.

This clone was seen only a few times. CDR3 nucleotide sequence: TGTGCCAGCAGCGTAGTTGGGGAAACTGAAGCTTTCTTT. Amino acids: CASSVVGETEAFF. The chain carries TRBV9 and TRBJ1-1; no clear D gene. The V end lost 0 bases, the J end lost 5 bases, and 8 bases lay between the germline ends. This CDR3 spans 13 amino acids. Germline V gene lookup returns CDR1 SGDLS and CDR2 YYNGEE.

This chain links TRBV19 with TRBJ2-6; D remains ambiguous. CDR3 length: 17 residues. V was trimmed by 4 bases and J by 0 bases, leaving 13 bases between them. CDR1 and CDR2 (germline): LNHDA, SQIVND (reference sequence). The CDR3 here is CASSTQTYSSGANVLTF. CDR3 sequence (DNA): TGTGCCAGTAGTACCCAAACTTATAGCTCTGGGGCCAACGTCCTGACTTTC.

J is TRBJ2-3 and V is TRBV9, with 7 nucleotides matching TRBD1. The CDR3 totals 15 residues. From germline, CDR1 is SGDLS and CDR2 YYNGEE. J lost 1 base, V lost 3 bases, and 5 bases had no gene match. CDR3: CASSETGQRTDTQYF. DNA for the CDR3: TGTGCCAGCAGCGAAACGGGACAGCGCACAGATACGCAGTATTTT.

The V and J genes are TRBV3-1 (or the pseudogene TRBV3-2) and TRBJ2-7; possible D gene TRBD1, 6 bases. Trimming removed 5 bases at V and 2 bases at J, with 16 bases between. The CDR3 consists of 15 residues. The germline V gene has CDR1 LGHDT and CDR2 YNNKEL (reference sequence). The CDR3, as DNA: TGTGCCAGCAGCGAACCGGGACAAGGAACCTACGAGCAGTACTTC. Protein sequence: CASSEPGQGTYEQYF.

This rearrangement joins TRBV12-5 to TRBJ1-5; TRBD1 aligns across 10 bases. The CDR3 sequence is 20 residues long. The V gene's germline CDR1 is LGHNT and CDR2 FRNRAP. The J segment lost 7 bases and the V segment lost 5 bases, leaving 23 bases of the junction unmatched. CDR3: CASGMRGQGKGPGTAQPQHF. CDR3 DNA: TGTGCTAGTGGTATGAGGGGACAGGGGAAAGGACCTGGGACCGCACAGCCCCAGCATTTT.

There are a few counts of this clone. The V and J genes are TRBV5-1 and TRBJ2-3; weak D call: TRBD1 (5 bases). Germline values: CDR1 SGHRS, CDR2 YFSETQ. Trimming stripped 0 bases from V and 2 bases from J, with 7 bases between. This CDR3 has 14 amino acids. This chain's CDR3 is CASSLGQITDTQYF. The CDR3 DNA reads TGCGCCAGCAGCTTGGGACAGATCACAGATACGCAGTATTTT.

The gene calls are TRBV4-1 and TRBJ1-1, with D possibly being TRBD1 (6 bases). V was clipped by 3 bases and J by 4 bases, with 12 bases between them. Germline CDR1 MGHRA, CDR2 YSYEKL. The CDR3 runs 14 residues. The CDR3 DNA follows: TGCGCCAGCAGCCATAACAGGGCTTCCACTGAAGCTTTCTTT. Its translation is CASSHNRASTEAFF.

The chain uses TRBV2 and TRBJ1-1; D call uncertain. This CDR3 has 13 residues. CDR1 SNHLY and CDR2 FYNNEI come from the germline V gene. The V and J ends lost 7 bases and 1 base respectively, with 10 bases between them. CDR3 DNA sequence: TGTGCCAGCATCCCTGAGTGGAACACTGAAGCTTTCTTT. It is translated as CASIPEWNTEAFF.

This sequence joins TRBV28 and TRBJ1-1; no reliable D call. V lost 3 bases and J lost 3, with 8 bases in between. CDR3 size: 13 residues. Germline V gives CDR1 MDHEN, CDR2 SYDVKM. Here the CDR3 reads CASSFQVYTEAFF. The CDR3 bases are TGTGCCAGCAGTTTTCAAGTTTACACTGAAGCTTTCTTT.